This T cell receptor (beta chain) was profiled in a study of blood T cell repertoires in COVID-19. Study background: Material from acute and convalescent COVID-19 was sourced from the United States, Italy and Spain. The analysed material was cDNA or gDNA that came from T cells, B-cell-depleted T cells, or PBMCs.

Under the authors' procedure: Cell counts per sample came from amplifying reference gene primers. Assay used: immunoSEQ multiplex PCR; TCRdb lists only in-frame clones, some missing. The V and J calls and the clone size are those of that table, but D and trimming were determined from the DNA. The sample has about 36,000 clones, around 78% seen once. Trimming took 3 bases from V and 1 from J; bases not matched to a gene: 6. Germline lookup yields CDR1 SGHKS and CDR2 YYEKEE (reference sequence). This CDR3 is 15 amino acids long. The chain has TRBV5-5 and TRBJ1-1; 7 bases agree with TRBD1. The sequence derives from a man in his sixties with acute or convalescent COVID-19. Material for sequencing was peripheral blood. CDR3 in DNA: TGTGCCAGCAGCTGGACCGGGACAGAGAACACTGAAGCTTTCTTT. It is translated as CASSWTGTENTEAFF.